This T cell receptor (beta chain) is from a study of blood T cell repertoires in COVID-19. The overall study: Specimens from acute and convalescent COVID-19 originated in the United States, Italy and Spain. PBMCs, B-cell-depleted T cells, or T cells were the source of the cDNA or gDNA that made up the material.

Per the original data handling: It was from reference gene primer amplification that nucleated cell counts were estimated. The method was immunoSEQ multiplex PCR; TCRdb's version includes in-frame clones alone and lacks a portion of them. The V and J calls and clone size were taken over from that table, and D and trimming were inferred from the DNA. The table shows roughly 210,000 clones, with less than 90% occurring only once. Germline lookup yields CDR1 SGHVS and CDR2 FQNEAQ. Unmatched junction bases numbered 12, after V lost 4 bases and J lost 10 bases. This CDR3 contains 15 residues. The origin of this receptor is an older man with acute or convalescent COVID-19. The chain joins TRBV7-8 to TRBJ1-4; 7 bases line up with TRBD1. What was sequenced was peripheral blood. CDR3 DNA: TGTGCCAGCAGCTCCTCGGGAGGGGGCGCCGGAAAACTGTTTTTT. Translating it yields CASSSSGGGAGKLFF.